This T cell receptor (beta chain) was identified in a study of blood T cells in healthy people across ages. For this clonotype: A much bigger clone sits one base away, suggesting this may be a read error.

Primers used in a second PCR of about 6 to 11 cycles were a sample-barcoded 5' primer and a J-beta primer mix. TCRdb re-derived calls from the 5' RACE reads in MiXCR, one entry per CDR3 protein. The sample includes some 1.5 million distinct CDR3 sequences, 28% of them seen just once. The CDR3 is made up of 18 amino acids. From germline, CDR1 is LNHNV and CDR2 YYDKDF (reference sequence). The chain recombines TRBV15 with TRBJ2-3, with D possibly TRBD1 on 6 matching bases. This sequence originates from a woman in her twenties or thirties in good health. Input material: blood. The chain's CDR3 is CATSLDRSLYTHTDTLYF. CDR3 in DNA: TGTGCCACCAGCCTAGACAGGTCCCTATACACGCACACAGATACGCTGTATTTT.